Sequencing of this TCR beta chain was carried out in a study of T cells in Graves' hyperthyroidism and ophthalmopathy. Turning to the study itself: Prior to any treatment, at the point of initial diagnosis, peripheral blood was collected.

Regarding the study as a whole: By a 13 V-J model, ophthalmopathy was set apart from stable hyperthyroidism.

Germline CDR1 is SGHKS and CDR2 is YYEKEE (reference sequence). The CDR3 sequence is 15 residues long. Notes on this clonotype: Antigen specificity is unknown. Sequence at one end of the junction differs from germline and may be a read error.

Investigators excluded patients with uncontrolled infection, other autoimmune disease, pregnancy or lactation. Amplification yielded TCR beta CDR3 regions, with RNA transcripts as the source. HTBI primers were used for first-round RT-PCR of the TCR CDR3. Each CDR3 protein is one row after TCRdb ran MiXCR on the multiplex PCR reads. This table holds approximately 400,000 distinct CDR3 sequences, about 14% found once. This receptor was identified in a man between 25 and 39 years old with Graves' hyperthyroidism that later progressed to Graves' ophthalmopathy. The genes are TRBV5-5 and TRBJ2-7; D is uncertain. The sequenced material came from blood. The CDR3 reads CASSLTEMKIYKQYF. CDR3 DNA sequence: TGTGCCAGCAGCTTGACAGAGATGAAAATCTACAAGCAGTACTTC.